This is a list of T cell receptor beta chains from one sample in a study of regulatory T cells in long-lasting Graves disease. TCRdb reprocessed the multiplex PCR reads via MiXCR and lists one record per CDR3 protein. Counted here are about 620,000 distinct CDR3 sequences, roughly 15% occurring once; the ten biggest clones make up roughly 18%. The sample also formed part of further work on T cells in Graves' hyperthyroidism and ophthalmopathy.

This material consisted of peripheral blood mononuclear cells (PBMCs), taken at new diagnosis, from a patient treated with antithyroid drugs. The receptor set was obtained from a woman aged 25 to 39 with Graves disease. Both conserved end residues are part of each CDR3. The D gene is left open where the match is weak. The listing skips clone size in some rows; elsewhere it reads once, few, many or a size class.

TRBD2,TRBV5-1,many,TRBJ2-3,TGCGCCAGCAGCTTGAGACGCGGCGGGAGTTACCTGCCGGGCACAGATACGCAGTATTTT,CASSLRRGGSYLPGTDTQYF
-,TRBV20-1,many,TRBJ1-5,TGCAGTGCTAGAGTACCGGGCAATCAGCCCCAGCATTTT,CSARVPGNQPQHF
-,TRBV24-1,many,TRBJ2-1,TGTGCCACCAGTGCTCCCCCGTCGGATGAGCAGTTCTTC,CATSAPPSDEQFF
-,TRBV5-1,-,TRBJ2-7,TGCGCCAGCGCGTCTATCGACAGCTACGAGCAGTACTTC,CASASIDSYEQYF
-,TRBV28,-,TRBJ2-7,TGTGCCAGCAGTTTATACAGGATCCCCTCCTCACTGGGCGAGCAGTACTTC,CASSLYRIPSSLGEQYF
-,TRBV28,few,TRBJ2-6,TGTGCCAGCAGTTGGGTGACAGGAAGATTAAGTGGGGCCAACGTCCTGACTTTC,CASSWVTGRLSGANVLTF
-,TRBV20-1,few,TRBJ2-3,TGCAGTGCTAGATATACGGTGAAGGGGCCAGATACGCAGTATTTT,CSARYTVKGPDTQYF
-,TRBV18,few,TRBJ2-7,TGTGCCAGCTCACCAGAGGGGTCTATGTCCTACGAGCAGTACTTC,CASSPEGSMSYEQYF
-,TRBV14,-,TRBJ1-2,TGTGCCAGCAGCCACGCATACACTGGCTACACCTTC,CASSHAYTGYTF
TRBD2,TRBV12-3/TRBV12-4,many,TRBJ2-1,TGTGCCAGCAGCCCCGGGACTAGCGGGAGAGGGCGCGGCAATGAGCAGTTCTTC,CASSPGTSGRGRGNEQFF
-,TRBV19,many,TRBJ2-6,TGTGCCAGCAGTGGGGACTCTGGGGCCAACGTCCTGACTTTC,CASSGDSGANVLTF
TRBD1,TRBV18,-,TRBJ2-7,TGTGCCAGCTCACCACCGCTAGCAGGGGGCAAGCGGTACGAGCAGTACTTC,CASSPPLAGGKRYEQYF
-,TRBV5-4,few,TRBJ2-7,TGTGCCAGCAGCTCCGGGGACCTGGGGACCTACGAGCAGTACTTC,CASSSGDLGTYEQYF